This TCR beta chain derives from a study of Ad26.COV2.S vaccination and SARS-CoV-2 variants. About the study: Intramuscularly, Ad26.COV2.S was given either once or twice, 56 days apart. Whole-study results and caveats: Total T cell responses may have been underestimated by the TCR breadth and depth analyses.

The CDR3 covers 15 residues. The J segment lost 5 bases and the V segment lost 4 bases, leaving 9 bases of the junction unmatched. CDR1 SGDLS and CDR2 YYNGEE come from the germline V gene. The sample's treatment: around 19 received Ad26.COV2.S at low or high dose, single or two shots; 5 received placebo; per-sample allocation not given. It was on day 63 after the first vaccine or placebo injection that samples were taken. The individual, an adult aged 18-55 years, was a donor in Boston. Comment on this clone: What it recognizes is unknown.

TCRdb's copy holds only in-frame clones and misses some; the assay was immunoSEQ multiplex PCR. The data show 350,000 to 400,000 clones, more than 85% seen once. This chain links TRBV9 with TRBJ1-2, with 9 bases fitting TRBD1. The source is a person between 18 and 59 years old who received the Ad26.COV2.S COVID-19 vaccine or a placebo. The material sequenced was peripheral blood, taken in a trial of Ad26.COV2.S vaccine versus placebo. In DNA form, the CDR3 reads TGTGCCAGCAGCCTAACAGGGGGCGCAGGGTATGGCTACACCTTC. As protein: CASSLTGGAGYGYTF.